This T cell receptor (beta chain) stems from a study of vaccination and CD4 T cells after COVID-19. Study details: Sampling after COVID took place at a median of 101 days (range 35 to 161) following diagnosis.

V lost 6 bases to trimming and J lost 2 bases, with 13 bases between them. Germline assignment: CDR1 DFQATT and CDR2 SNEGSKA (reference sequence). This CDR3 has 13 amino acids. Positive SARS-CoV-2 PCR tests in convalescent patients dated from March to December 2020, pre-Alpha, Beta and Delta. General study points: The median count of SARS-CoV-2-reactive clonotypes rose from 21 to 38, not significantly. Researchers report that a median about 90% of reactive clones in convalescent patients surfaced only post-vaccination.

To note about this clonotype: The antigen remains unidentified.

Each CDR3 protein is one row after TCRdb ran MiXCR on the PCR reads. The data show fewer than 20,000 distinct CDR3 sequences, 66% seen once. This sequence was found in a human donor who had recovered from COVID-19. The material sequenced was CD4+ T cells from blood, taken after SARS-CoV-2 vaccination. V usage is TRBV20-1 and J usage is TRBJ1-2, with no clear D. CDR3 amino acids: CSAIPRINYGYTF. In nucleotides, the CDR3 is TGCAGTGCGATACCCAGGATAAACTATGGCTACACCTTC.